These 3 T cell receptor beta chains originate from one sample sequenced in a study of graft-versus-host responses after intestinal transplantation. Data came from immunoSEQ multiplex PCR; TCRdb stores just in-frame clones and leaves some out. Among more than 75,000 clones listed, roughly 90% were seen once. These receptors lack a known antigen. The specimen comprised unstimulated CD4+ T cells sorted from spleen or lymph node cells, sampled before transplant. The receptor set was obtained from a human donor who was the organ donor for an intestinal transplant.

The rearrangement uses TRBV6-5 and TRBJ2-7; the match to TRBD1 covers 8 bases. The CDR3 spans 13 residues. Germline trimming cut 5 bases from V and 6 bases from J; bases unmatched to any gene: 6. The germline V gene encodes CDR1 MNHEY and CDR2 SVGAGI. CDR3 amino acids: CASSRDRRGEQYF. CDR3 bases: TGTGCCAGCAGTCGGGACAGGCGAGGCGAGCAGTACTTC.

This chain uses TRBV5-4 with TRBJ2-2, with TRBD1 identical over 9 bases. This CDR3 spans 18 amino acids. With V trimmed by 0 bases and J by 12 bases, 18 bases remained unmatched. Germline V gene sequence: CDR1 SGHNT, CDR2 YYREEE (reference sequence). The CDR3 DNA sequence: TGTGCCAGCAGCTTGGGCCTCGGGACAGGGCGTTTACCGGGCCAGCTGTTTTTT. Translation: CASSLGLGTGRLPGQLFF.

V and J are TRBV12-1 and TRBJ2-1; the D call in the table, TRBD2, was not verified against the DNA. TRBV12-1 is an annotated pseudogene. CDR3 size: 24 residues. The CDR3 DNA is TGTGCCAGCAGCTTTGTGCCGATGCGGGAGGGATACCCTGACTGCCCGAGCTCCTACAATGAGCAGTTCTTC. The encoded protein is CASSFVPMREGYPDCPSSYNEQFF.